Listed here are 22 T cell receptor beta chains from one sample, sequenced in a study of cytomegalovirus exposure and HLA in healthy donors. Sequencing was performed with immunoSEQ multiplex PCR; in TCRdb, only in-frame clones are kept and a portion is missing. The sample contains about 260,000 clones, less than 95% of which appear only once. Sequencing was performed on PBMCs. Source of these receptors: a woman younger than 45 in good health and CMV-seronegative.

The CDR3 bases are TGTGCCAGTAGTATAGCAGGGCGCACCCAAGAGACCCAGTACTTC. It specifies CASSIAGRTQETQYF. This chain links TRBV19 with TRBJ2-5; D might be TRBD1 (5 bases). Trimming removed 1 base from V and 1 base from J, with 10 bases in between. Germline V lookup: CDR1 LNHDA, CDR2 SQIVND (reference sequence). The CDR3 consists of 15 residues.

The chain carries TRBV11-3 and TRBJ2-7, with D possibly matching TRBD1 (6 bases). V was shortened by 5 bases and J by 6 bases, with 14 bases between the two germline ends. This CDR3 has 13 residues. Germline V gene lookup returns CDR1 SGHNT and CDR2 YENEEA. The CDR3 DNA follows: TGTGCCAGCAGCGTACAGGGTGCGGGCGAGCAGTACTTC. Protein: CASSVQGAGEQYF.

This chain connects TRBV11-2 to TRBJ2-1; tentative D call: TRBD2 (6 bases). Trimming stripped 0 bases from V and 12 bases from J, with 27 bases between. CDR1 is SGHAT, CDR2 FQNNGV, per germline. This CDR3 spans 18 amino acids. The CDR3 DNA is TGTGCCAGCAGCTTAGATGTTAGGGTATCTGATTGGGCGGGATTGCAGTTCTTC. As protein: CASSLDVRVSDWAGLQFF.

The chain joins TRBV27 to TRBJ2-1, with unresolved D. The V end was cut by 3 bases, the J end by 9 bases, with 12 bases between. Germline V gene sequence: CDR1 MNHEY, CDR2 SMNVEV (reference sequence). The CDR3 has 13 amino acids. For the CDR3, the DNA is TGTGCCAGCAGTTTGCACCCTCTCACTGAGCAGTTCTTC. As protein: CASSLHPLTEQFF.

Concerning this clone itself: Within the sample, other DNA sequences also encode this same CDR3. CDR3 bases: TGTGCCAGCAGTTTCAGCTCCTACGAGCAGTACTTC. This gives the protein CASSFSSYEQYF. The V and J genes are TRBV28 and TRBJ2-7; unclear D gene. Trimming took off 3 bases at V and 0 bases at J, with 3 bases between the two ends. The CDR3 has 12 amino acids. Germline CDR1 MDHEN, CDR2 SYDVKM.

The DNA for the CDR3 is TGTGCCAGCAGCCGAGAGACAGAGTACGAGCAGTACTTC. This encodes CASSRETEYEQYF. This chain joins TRBV7-9 and TRBJ2-7, with a weak D call TRBD1 (5 bases). The CDR3 has 13 amino acids. V lost 5 bases to trimming and J lost 4 bases, with 12 bases between them. Per the germline V gene, CDR1 is SEHNR and CDR2 is FQNEAQ (reference sequence).

A note on this clone: Other DNA sequences in the same sample also yield this CDR3. The genes are TRBV5-1 and TRBJ1-1, with D unresolved. The germline V and J ends were trimmed by 1 base and 1 base, with 8 bases remaining between them. Germline CDR1 SGHRS, CDR2 YFSETQ. The CDR3 is 14 amino acids. The CDR3 protein is CASSLFGGNTEAFF. DNA for the CDR3: TGCGCCAGCAGCTTGTTTGGTGGGAACACTGAAGCTTTCTTT.

V and J are TRBV7-2 and TRBJ2-3; D might be TRBD1 (5 bases). From germline, CDR1 is SGHTA and CDR2 FQGNSA. This CDR3 contains 15 residues. Trimming cost V 4 bases and J 5 bases, with 16 bases left between them. The DNA for the CDR3 is TGTGCCAGCAGCTACAGGCTGAGTCTGGGAGATACGCAGTATTTT. This codes for CASSYRLSLGDTQYF.

V is TRBV29-1 and J is TRBJ2-1; D may be TRBD1 (6 bases). V shed 7 bases and J shed 9 bases, with 10 bases lying between them. The CDR3 has 10 residues. Germline-derived CDR1 and CDR2 are SQVTM and ANQGSEA. The CDR3 region has the DNA TGCAGCGACAGGGAAGGTGAGCAGTTCTTC. This encodes CSDREGEQFF.

This chain connects TRBV5-6 to TRBJ2-7; 10 bases are shared with TRBD1. The germline CDR1 and CDR2 sequences are SGHDT and YYEEEE. V was clipped by 3 bases and J by 3 bases; unmatched bases: 3. This CDR3 contains 14 residues. The CDR3 protein is CASSWGQGYYEQYF. The CDR3 DNA follows: TGTGCCAGCAGCTGGGGACAGGGGTACTACGAGCAGTACTTC.

The gene calls are TRBV25-1 and TRBJ2-7, with D uncertain. Germline V CDR1 and CDR2: MGHDK, SYGVNS. V dropped 6 bases and J dropped 2 bases, with 11 bases sitting between them. The CDR3 is 13 residues long. CDR3 coding DNA: TGTGCCAGCAGCCAGACAAGGGCCTACGAGCAGTACTTC. Translating gives CASSQTRAYEQYF.

The rearrangement joins TRBV13 to TRBJ2-1; TRBD2 aligns across 9 bases. CDR3 length: 14 amino acids. Germline V gives CDR1 PRHDT, CDR2 FYEKMQ (reference sequence). The V segment lost 6 bases and the J segment 5 bases; nucleotides outside the gene matches: 5. CDR3 protein: CASRRAGGHNEQFF. For the CDR3, the DNA is TGTGCCAGCAGGAGAGCGGGAGGACACAATGAGCAGTTCTTC.

The J gene is TRBJ2-7, the V gene TRBV29-1, with D maybe TRBD1 (6 bases). CDR3 size: 14 residues. Looked up from germline, CDR1 is SQVTM and CDR2 is ANQGSEA. Trimming shortened V by 0 bases and J by 4 bases, and 13 bases separated the two germline ends. The CDR3 DNA follows: TGCAGCGTTGAAGAGGGCAACAGGGCTTACGAGCAGTACTTC. Its translation is CSVEEGNRAYEQYF.

The genes are TRBV15 and TRBJ2-3; D is perhaps TRBD2 (5 bases). There are 15 residues in the CDR3. Trimming removed 5 bases from V and 0 bases from J, with 12 bases in between. Per the germline V gene, CDR1 is LNHNV and CDR2 is YYDKDF (reference sequence). The CDR3 DNA follows: TGTGCCACCAGCCGGACTGACCCTAGCACAGATACGCAGTATTTT. Protein sequence: CATSRTDPSTDTQYF.

This chain joins TRBV25-1 and TRBJ2-2, with D uncertain. Trimming took off 5 bases at V and 5 bases at J, with 6 bases between the two ends. The CDR3 is 12 residues long. Germline values: CDR1 MGHDK, CDR2 SYGVNS. The CDR3 nucleotides read TGTGCCAGCAGTATTTGGACCGGGGAGCTGTTTTTT. Amino acid sequence: CASSIWTGELFF.

The V call is TRBV2, the J call TRBJ2-5, with D uncertain. CDR1 is SNHLY and CDR2 is FYNNEI in the germline V gene. The CDR3 runs to 16 residues. Trimming stripped 2 bases from V and 3 bases from J, with 16 bases between. CDR3 bases: TGTGCCAGCAGTGAACGCTCGACTGGGCTAGAAGAGACCCAGTACTTC. As protein: CASSERSTGLEETQYF. Supplemented by reference TRBV2 and TRBJ2-5, the full variable domain reads EPEVTQTPSHQVTQMGQEVILRCVPISNHLYFYWYRQILGQKVEFLVSFYNNEISEKSEIFDDQFSVERPDGSNFTLKIRSTKLEDSAMYFCASSERSTGLEETQYFGPGTRLLVL.

The chain links TRBV27 to TRBJ2-1; 13 bases fit TRBD2. The CDR3 covers 15 residues. CDR1 is MNHEY, CDR2 SMNVEV, per germline (reference sequence). Unmatched junction bases numbered 8, after V lost 8 bases and J lost 7 bases. Written as DNA, the CDR3 is TGTGCCAGCTCACTAGCGGGAGGGCCGGGGAATGAGCAGTTCTTC. Its protein product is CASSLAGGPGNEQFF.

The rearrangement uses TRBV4-1 and TRBJ1-1; no definite D call. In germline, CDR1 is MGHRA, CDR2 YSYEKL. Trimming stripped 0 bases from V and 0 bases from J, with 8 bases between. This CDR3 is 15 amino acids long. The CDR3 sequence is CASSQDRLMNTEAFF. CDR3 coding DNA: TGCGCCAGCAGCCAAGACAGGCTAATGAACACTGAAGCTTTCTTT.

The rearrangement links TRBV2 to TRBJ2-1; D possibly corresponds to TRBD2 (5 bases). Per the germline V gene, CDR1 is SNHLY and CDR2 is FYNNEI. Between the trimmed V and J ends, which lost 9 bases and 4 bases, there was a span of 16 bases. This CDR3 is 14 amino acids long. The CDR3 loop reads CASRGTAGYNEQFF. The CDR3 nucleotides read TGTGCCAGTCGCGGAACCGCGGGTTACAATGAGCAGTTCTTC.

The J gene is TRBJ2-1, the V gene TRBV7-8, with 8 bases identical to TRBD2. With V trimmed by 1 base and J by 6 bases, 11 bases remained unmatched. The CDR3 spans 17 residues. Germline loops: CDR1 SGHVS, CDR2 FQNEAQ. The CDR3 here is CASSLVWRTSMGNEQFF. The CDR3 bases are TGTGCCAGCAGCTTAGTTTGGCGGACTAGCATGGGCAATGAGCAGTTCTTC.

This clone was observed once. V and J are TRBV4-2 and TRBJ2-5, with 7 positions matching TRBD2. From germline, CDR1 is LGHNA and CDR2 YNFKEQ. The V and J ends lost 0 bases and 5 bases, in that order; junction bases with no gene match: 6. There are 15 residues in the CDR3. CDR3 sequence reads: CASSQDVAGVETQYF. The CDR3 DNA follows: TGTGCCAGCAGCCAAGATGTTGCGGGAGTGGAGACCCAGTACTTC.

This chain joins TRBV6-1 and TRBJ2-1; D gene unclear. The CDR3 spans 13 residues. Trimming removed 0 bases from V and 5 bases from J, with 5 bases in between. CDR1 and CDR2 (germline): MNHNS, SASEGT. In DNA, the CDR3 is TGTGCCAGCAGTGAAGCAGTCCACAATGAGCAGTTCTTC. Translation: CASSEAVHNEQFF.